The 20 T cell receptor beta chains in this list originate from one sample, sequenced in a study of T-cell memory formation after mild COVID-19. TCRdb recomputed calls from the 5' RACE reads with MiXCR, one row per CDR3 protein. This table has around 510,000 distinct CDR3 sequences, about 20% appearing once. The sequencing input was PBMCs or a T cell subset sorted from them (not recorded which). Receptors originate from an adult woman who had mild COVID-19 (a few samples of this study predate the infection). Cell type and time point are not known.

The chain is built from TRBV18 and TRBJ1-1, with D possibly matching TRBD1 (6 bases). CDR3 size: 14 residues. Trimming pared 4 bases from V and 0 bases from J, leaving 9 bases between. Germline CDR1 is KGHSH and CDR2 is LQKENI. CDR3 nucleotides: TGTGCCAGCTCACTTTGGACAGTGAACACTGAAGCTTTCTTT. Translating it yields CASSLWTVNTEAFF.

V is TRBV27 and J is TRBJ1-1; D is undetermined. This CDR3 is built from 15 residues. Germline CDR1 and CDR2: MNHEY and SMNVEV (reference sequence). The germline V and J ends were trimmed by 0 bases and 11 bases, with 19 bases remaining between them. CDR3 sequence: CASSLSTQSRAPAFF. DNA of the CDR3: TGTGCCAGCAGTTTATCGACTCAATCGCGGGCCCCGGCTTTCTTT.

CDR3 loop: CASSQQGQGAKNIQYF. The CDR3 DNA reads as TGCGCCAGCAGTCAACAAGGACAGGGCGCCAAAAACATTCAGTACTTC. This sequence joins TRBV23-1 and TRBJ2-4; 8 bases line up with TRBD1. TRBV23-1 has ORF status, its function being uncertain. This CDR3 has 16 amino acids. Unmatched junction bases numbered 4, after V lost 2 bases and J lost 1 base.

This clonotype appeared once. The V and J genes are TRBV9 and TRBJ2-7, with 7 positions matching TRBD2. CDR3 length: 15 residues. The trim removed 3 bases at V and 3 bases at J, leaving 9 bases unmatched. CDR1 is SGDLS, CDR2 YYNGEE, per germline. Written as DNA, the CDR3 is TGTGCCAGCAGCGCCCGGGGGGACGGACTCTACGAGCAGTACTTC. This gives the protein CASSARGDGLYEQYF.

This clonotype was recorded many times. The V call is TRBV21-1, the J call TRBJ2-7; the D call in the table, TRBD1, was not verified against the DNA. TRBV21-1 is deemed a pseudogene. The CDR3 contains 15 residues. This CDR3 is CASSPGQLSSYEQYF. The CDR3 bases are TGTGCCAGCAGCCCGGGACAGTTGAGCTCCTACGAGCAGTACTTC.

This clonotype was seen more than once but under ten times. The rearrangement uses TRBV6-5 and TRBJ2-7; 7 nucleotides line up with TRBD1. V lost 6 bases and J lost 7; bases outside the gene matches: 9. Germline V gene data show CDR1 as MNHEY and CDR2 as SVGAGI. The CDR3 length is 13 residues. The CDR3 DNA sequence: TGTGCCAGCAGACGGCAGGGGGTGTCGGAGCAGTACTTC. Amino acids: CASRRQGVSEQYF.

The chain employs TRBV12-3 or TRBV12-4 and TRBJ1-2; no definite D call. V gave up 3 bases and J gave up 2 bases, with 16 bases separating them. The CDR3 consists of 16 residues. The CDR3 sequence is CASSFGGSLWNYGYTF. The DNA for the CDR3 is TGTGCCAGCAGTTTCGGAGGAAGTCTTTGGAACTATGGCTACACCTTC.

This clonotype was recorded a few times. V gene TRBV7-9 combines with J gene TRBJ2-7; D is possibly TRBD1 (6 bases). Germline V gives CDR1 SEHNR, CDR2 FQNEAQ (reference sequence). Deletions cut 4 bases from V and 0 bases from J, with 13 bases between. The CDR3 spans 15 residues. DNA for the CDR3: TGTGCCAGCAGCTCCACCATCAGGGGCTCCTACGAGCAGTACTTC. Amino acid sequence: CASSSTIRGSYEQYF. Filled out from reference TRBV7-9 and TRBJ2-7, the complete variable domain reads DTGVSQNPRHKITKRGQNVTFRCDPISEHNRLYWYRQTLGQGPEFLTYFQNEAQLEKSRLLSDRFSAERPKGSFSTLEIQRTEQGDSAMYLCASSSTIRGSYEQYFGPGTRLTVT.

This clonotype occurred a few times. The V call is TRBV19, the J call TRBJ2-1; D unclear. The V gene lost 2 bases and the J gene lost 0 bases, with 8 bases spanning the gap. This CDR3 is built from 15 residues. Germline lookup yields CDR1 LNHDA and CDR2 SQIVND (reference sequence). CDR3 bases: TGTGCCAGTAGTATAAGCATTCCCTCCTACAATGAGCAGTTCTTC. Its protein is CASSISIPSYNEQFF.

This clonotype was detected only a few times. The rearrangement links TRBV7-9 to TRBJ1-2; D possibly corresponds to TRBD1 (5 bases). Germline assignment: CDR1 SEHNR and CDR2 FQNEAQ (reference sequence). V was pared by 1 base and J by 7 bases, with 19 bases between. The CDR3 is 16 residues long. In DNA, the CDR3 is TGTGCCAGCAGCTTAGGGCAGGGTGGGTTCCTGCGTGGCTACACCTTC. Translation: CASSLGQGGFLRGYTF.

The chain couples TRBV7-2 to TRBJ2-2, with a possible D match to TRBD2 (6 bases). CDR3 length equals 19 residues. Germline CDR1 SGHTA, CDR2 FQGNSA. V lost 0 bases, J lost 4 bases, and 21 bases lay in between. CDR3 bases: TGTGCCAGCAGCTTAGCGCCTTTCCCGAGGCCGGGAGCCACCGGGGAGCTGTTTTTT. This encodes CASSLAPFPRPGATGELFF.

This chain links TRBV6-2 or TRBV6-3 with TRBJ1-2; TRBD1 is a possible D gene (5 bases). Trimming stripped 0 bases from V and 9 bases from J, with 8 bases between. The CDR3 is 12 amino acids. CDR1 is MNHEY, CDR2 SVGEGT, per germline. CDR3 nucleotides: TGTGCCAGCAGTTACTCGAGGGGTAGCTACACCTTC. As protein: CASSYSRGSYTF.

CDR3 in amino acids: CASSPGQGQSYEQYF. CDR3 in DNA: TGTGCCAGCAGTCCGGGACAGGGGCAGTCCTACGAGCAGTACTTC. V usage is TRBV6-5 and J usage is TRBJ2-7; 10 bases are shared with TRBD1. The CDR3 loop spans 15 amino acids. The junction had 5 bases not matched to a gene; V was cut back by 5 bases and J by 1 base. The germline V gene has CDR1 MNHEY and CDR2 SVGAGI.

DNA for the CDR3: TGCGCCAGCAGCCATGAACTAGCGGGGACTCCTGATGAGCAGTTCTTC. Residues: CASSHELAGTPDEQFF. The rearrangement uses TRBV4-1 and TRBJ2-1, with TRBD2 matching 10 bases. There are 16 residues in the CDR3. With V trimmed by 3 bases and J by 8 bases, 10 bases remained unmatched. Germline CDR1 MGHRA, CDR2 YSYEKL.

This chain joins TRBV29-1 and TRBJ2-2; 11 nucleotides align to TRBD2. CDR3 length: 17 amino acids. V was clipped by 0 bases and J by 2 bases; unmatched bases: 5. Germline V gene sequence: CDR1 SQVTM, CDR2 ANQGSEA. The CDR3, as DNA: TGCAGCGTTGAAGAAGCTAGCGGGGGGAAAAACACCGGGGAGCTGTTTTTT. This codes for CSVEEASGGKNTGELFF.

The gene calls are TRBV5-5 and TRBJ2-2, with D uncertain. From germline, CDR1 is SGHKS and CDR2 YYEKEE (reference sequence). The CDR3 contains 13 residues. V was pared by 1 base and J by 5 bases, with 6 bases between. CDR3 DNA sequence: TGTGCCAGCAGCTTGATACAGACCGGGGAGCTGTTTTTT. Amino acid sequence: CASSLIQTGELFF.

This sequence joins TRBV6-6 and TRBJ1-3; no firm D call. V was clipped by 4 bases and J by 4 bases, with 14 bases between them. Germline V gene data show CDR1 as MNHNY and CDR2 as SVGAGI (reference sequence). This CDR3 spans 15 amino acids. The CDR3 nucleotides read TGTGCCAGCAGTTCCGACTCTCACCGGGGAAACACCATATATTTT. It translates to CASSSDSHRGNTIYF.

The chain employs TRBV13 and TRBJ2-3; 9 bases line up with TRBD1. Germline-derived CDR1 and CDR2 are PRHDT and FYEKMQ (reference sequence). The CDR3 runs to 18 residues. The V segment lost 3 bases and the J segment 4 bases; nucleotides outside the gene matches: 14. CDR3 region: CASSFRGQGMVSADTQYF. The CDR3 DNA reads TGTGCCAGCAGCTTCCGCGGACAGGGGATGGTATCGGCAGATACGCAGTATTTT.

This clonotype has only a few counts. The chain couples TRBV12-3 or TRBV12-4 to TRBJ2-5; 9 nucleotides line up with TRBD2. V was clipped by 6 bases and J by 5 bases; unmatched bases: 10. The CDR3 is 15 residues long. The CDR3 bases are TGTGCCAGCAGCCCTCGGAGGGGACTAGCTGAGACCCAGTACTTC. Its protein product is CASSPRRGLAETQYF.

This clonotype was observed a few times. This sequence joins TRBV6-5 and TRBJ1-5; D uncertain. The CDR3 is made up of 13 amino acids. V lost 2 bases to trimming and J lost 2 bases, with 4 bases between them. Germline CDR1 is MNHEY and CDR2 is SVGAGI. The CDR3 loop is CASSYGRNQPQHF. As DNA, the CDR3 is TGTGCCAGCAGTTACGGCCGCAATCAGCCCCAGCATTTT.